A selection of T cell receptor beta chains follows, all from one sample in a study of naive CD8 T cells in extremely preterm neonates. This table comes from immunoSEQ multiplex PCR, and its TCRdb copy is limited to in-frame clones, with some not included. The table includes around 25,000 clones, roughly 88% detected once. The specimen was naive CD8+ T cells from cord blood. These receptors were collected from a boy who was born preterm. Each CDR3 is given without its conserved first and last residue. The order of the fields is clone size, V gene, J gene, CDR3 protein. Only some rows state a clone size, as once, few, many or a class for expanded clones.

size: .; V: TRBV30; J: TRBJ2-3; CDR3: AWSWGTGGADTQY
size: .; V: TRBV5-4; J: TRBJ1-1; CDR3: ASSLDTEAF
size: .; V: TRBV5-4; J: TRBJ2-5; CDR3: ASSLTPRTGETQY
size: once; V: TRBV30; J: TRBJ2-4; CDR3: AWSVLAKNIQY
size: .; V: TRBV10-3; J: TRBJ2-3; CDR3: AISAGGTDTQY
size: .; V: TRBV19; J: TRBJ1-5; CDR3: ASSISTGGNQPQH
size: .; V: TRBV19; J: TRBJ2-7; CDR3: ASRLMDRGSYEQY
size: .; V: TRBV19; J: TRBJ1-2; CDR3: ASSTNNYGYT
size: .; V: TRBV27; J: TRBJ2-7; CDR3: ASSPGTGGYEQY
size: .; V: TRBV19; J: TRBJ2-2; CDR3: ASSILVGELF
size: .; V: TRBV19; J: TRBJ1-6; CDR3: ASSNSARLNSPLH
size: .; V: TRBV6-5; J: TRBJ2-5; CDR3: ASRTGGRETQY
size: few; V: TRBV27; J: TRBJ2-3; CDR3: ASSLLAGGTDTQY
size: .; V: TRBV7-2; J: TRBJ2-3; CDR3: ASSFRGATDTQY
size: .; V: TRBV9; J: TRBJ1-2; CDR3: ASSVHQGDYGYT
size: .; V: TRBV7-3; J: TRBJ1-6; CDR3: ASSLGSGSPLH
size: .; V: TRBV6-6; J: TRBJ2-7; CDR3: ASSYRAEQY
size: .; V: TRBV4-2; J: TRBJ1-1; CDR3: ASSQTGDTEAF
size: once; V: TRBV2; J: TRBJ2-5; CDR3: ASTVGGYQETQY
size: .; V: TRBV6-7; J: TRBJ2-3; CDR3: ASSYSKGRDTQY
size: .; V: TRBV27; J: TRBJ1-6; CDR3: ASSQGTGYSPLH
size: .; V: TRBV5-1; J: TRBJ2-5; CDR3: ASSLEAETQY
size: .; V: TRBV5-4; J: TRBJ2-7; CDR3: ASSLGSSGGAEEQY
size: once; V: TRBV7-3; J: TRBJ2-3; CDR3: ASSLLAGGPDTQY
size: .; V: TRBV6-5; J: TRBJ1-2; CDR3: ASSYSAANYGYT
size: .; V: TRBV27; J: TRBJ2-3; CDR3: ASSLIAGTDTQY
size: .; V: TRBV4-3; J: TRBJ2-3; CDR3: ASSQVWRGPDTQY
size: .; V: TRBV11-2; J: TRBJ1-6; CDR3: ASSLGTGGSPLH
size: .; V: TRBV9; J: TRBJ2-3; CDR3: ASSVVSGDTQY
size: .; V: TRBV9; J: TRBJ2-3; CDR3: ASSVAGSTDTQY
size: .; V: TRBV10-3; J: TRBJ2-1; CDR3: AIRTGGSYNEQF
size: .; V: TRBV9; J: TRBJ2-3; CDR3: ASSVVGANTDTQY
size: .; V: TRBV27; J: TRBJ1-1; CDR3: ASSSGQNTEAF
size: .; V: TRBV7-3; J: TRBJ2-5; CDR3: ASSLTGLAGETQY
size: few; V: TRBV11-2; J: TRBJ1-2; CDR3: ASSLGTNYGYT
size: .; V: TRBV7-2; J: TRBJ2-1; CDR3: ASSWPTSGGPDNEQF
size: .; V: TRBV7-9; J: TRBJ2-1; CDR3: ASSWTGNEQF
size: few; V: TRBV7-3; J: TRBJ2-3; CDR3: ASSLAGGTDTQY
size: .; V: TRBV6-5; J: TRBJ2-5; CDR3: ASSQTGIQETQY
size: few; V: TRBV7-9; J: TRBJ2-7; CDR3: ASSFSYEQY
size: few; V: TRBV6-4; J: TRBJ2-2; CDR3: ASRGKGAGELF
size: .; V: TRBV19; J: TRBJ1-2; CDR3: ASSILLHLYGYT
size: .; V: TRBV10-3; J: TRBJ2-6; CDR3: AISEGRGEGANVLT
size: .; V: TRBV6-5; J: TRBJ1-5; CDR3: ASSYYRGNQPQH
size: .; V: TRBV7-3; J: TRBJ2-1; CDR3: ASSLGLYNEQF
size: .; V: TRBV27; J: TRBJ2-7; CDR3: ASSLTGTNYEQY
size: .; V: TRBV7-9; J: TRBJ2-7; CDR3: ASSTTSGGAKYEQY
size: .; V: TRBV9; J: TRBJ1-1; CDR3: ASSVGDMNTEAF
size: .; V: TRBV5-1; J: TRBJ2-7; CDR3: ASSWTGSYEQY
size: .; V: TRBV6-5; J: TRBJ2-7; CDR3: ASSGLAGGEQY
size: few; V: TRBV27; J: TRBJ1-5; CDR3: ASSLWGNQPQH
size: .; V: TRBV7-9; J: TRBJ1-1; CDR3: ASSRYPRGENTEAF
size: .; V: TRBV4-1; J: TRBJ1-4; CDR3: ASSQVDRINEKLF
size: .; V: TRBV4-2; J: TRBJ2-5; CDR3: ASSQVAGGYQETQY
size: .; V: TRBV19; J: TRBJ2-7; CDR3: ASSHAGAQLYEQY
size: .; V: TRBV25-1; J: TRBJ1-2; CDR3: ATSRDRSYGYT
size: .; V: TRBV9; J: TRBJ1-2; CDR3: ASSPGTGGVYGYT
size: .; V: TRBV27; J: TRBJ2-7; CDR3: ASSLSQTYEQY
size: .; V: TRBV30; J: TRBJ2-7; CDR3: AWTIRGNGEQY
size: .; V: TRBV4-1; J: TRBJ1-5; CDR3: ASSQDRGHQPQH